The TCR beta chain under discussion was sequenced for a study of tumor-infiltrating lymphocytes in primary liver carcinoma. Findings and limits, study-wide: Tumor region pairs overlapped more than did tumor-adjacent and tumor-blood pairs.

A primer in the constant region served to generate TCR beta cDNA from 450 to 650 ng of total RNA. Modified slightly, ARM-PCR produced TCR beta libraries over three nested multiplex PCR rounds. Each of the first two PCR rounds ran approximately 11 cycles with TRBV1-TRBV30 forward and C-beta reverse primers. In TCRdb, the multiplex PCR reads were re-called with MiXCR into one record per CDR3 protein. Of approximately 92,000 distinct CDR3 sequences listed, approximately 72% were seen once; the top ten hold roughly 27%. Joint extraction of RNA and DNA used about 17-32 mg of bulk tissue that was unsorted. Note on this clonotype: Its specificity is not known.

V lost 3 bases and J 3 bases, leaving 14 bases between the germline ends. The CDR3 sequence is 15 residues long. Sequencing was done on a sample of tumor-adjacent normal liver tissue. The clonotype originates from a man between 35 and 55 years old with primary liver carcinoma and hepatitis B virus infection. This chain joins TRBV12-3 or TRBV12-4 and TRBJ1-2, with TRBD1 as a possible D gene (6 bases). Here the CDR3 reads CASSFRDTLDYGYTF. DNA for the CDR3: TGTGCCAGCAGTTTCCGGGACACCTTAGACTATGGCTACACCTTC.